What follows are 30 T cell receptor beta chains derived from one specimen sequenced in a study of T cells after yellow fever vaccination. TCRdb reprocessed the 5' RACE reads via MiXCR and lists one record per CDR3 protein. Here the sample spans about 130,000 distinct CDR3 sequences, around 7.4% being singletons. Sequencing was performed on CD4+ T cells sorted from PBMCs, taken around 10 days after the first yellow fever vaccination. The source is a man aged 18-30 years who received the YFV17D yellow fever vaccine.

This clonotype came up many times. CDR3 nucleotides: TGTGCCAGCAGCCAACAGTCAAAAGAGACCCAGTACTTC. It is translated as CASSQQSKETQYF. The genes are TRBV14 and TRBJ2-5; D ambiguous. CDR3 size: 13 residues. Germline V gene lookup returns CDR1 SGHDN and CDR2 FVKESK. With 2 bases removed from V and 3 bases from J, the gap between germline ends came to 7 bases.

In regard to this clonotype: A much larger clone lies one base from this, so it may be a read error. The chain uses TRBV20-1 and TRBJ2-3, with D unresolved. Trimming took 0 bases from V and 4 from J, leaving 5 bases between them. CDR1 and CDR2 from the germline V gene are DFQATT and SNEGSKA (reference sequence). The CDR3 covers 12 residues. CDR3 sequence (DNA): TGCAGTGCTAGAGAGTACCCAGATACGCAGTATTTT. It specifies CSAREYPDTQYF.

This clonotype was seen at least ten times. The rearrangement joins TRBV20-1 to TRBJ2-3; 8 bases are shared with TRBD1. Germline V CDR1 and CDR2: DFQATT, SNEGSKA (reference sequence). J was trimmed by 4 bases and V by 5 bases; bases with no gene match: 8. CDR3 length: 14 residues. Here the CDR3 reads CSARQGTIADTQYF. The CDR3 nucleotides read TGCAGTGCTCGACAGGGGACAATCGCAGATACGCAGTATTTT.

The table lists this clonotype with many counts. The chain links TRBV6-1 to TRBJ1-6, with a possible D match to TRBD1 (5 bases). There are 14 residues in the CDR3. Trimming removed 6 bases at V and 7 bases at J, with 13 bases between. Germline loops: CDR1 MNHNS, CDR2 SASEGT. The CDR3 protein is CASRTGPKNSPLHF. CDR3 in DNA: TGTGCCAGCAGAACGGGACCGAAGAATTCACCCCTCCACTTT.

The V gene is TRBV6-6, the J gene TRBJ1-1; D remains ambiguous. Germline V gene data show CDR1 as MNHNY and CDR2 as SVGAGI (reference sequence). V was trimmed by 5 bases and J by 5 bases, leaving 18 bases between them. This CDR3 has 15 residues. CDR3 sequence: CASSTLTRRGTEAFF. CDR3 sequence (DNA): TGTGCCAGCAGTACCCTAACTCGGAGAGGAACTGAAGCTTTCTTT.

This clonotype was counted many times. V is TRBV5-1 and J is TRBJ2-3; D gene ambiguous. The CDR3 loop spans 14 amino acids. The germline V gene encodes CDR1 SGHRS and CDR2 YFSETQ. The V end lost 0 bases, the J end lost 2 bases, and 7 bases lay between the germline ends. CDR3 sequence: CASSLGRYTDTQYF. CDR3 coding DNA: TGCGCCAGCAGCTTGGGTAGATACACAGATACGCAGTATTTT.

This clonotype was counted ten times or more. The chain couples TRBV5-6 to TRBJ1-3; 8 nucleotides align to TRBD1. CDR3 size: 15 residues. The germline V gene has CDR1 SGHDT and CDR2 YYEEEE. The ends lost 4 bases at V and 0 bases at J; junction bases unmatched: 3. CDR3 sequence (DNA): TGTGCCAGCAGCCGGGACAGGTACTCTGGAAACACCATATATTTT. Amino acids: CASSRDRYSGNTIYF.

This clonotype was counted many times. The DNA of the CDR3 is TGTGCCAGCTCACCGGGGGGAAACATTCAGTACTTC. Translating gives CASSPGGNIQYF. The rearrangement links TRBV18 to TRBJ2-4; TRBD2 might be the D (6 bases). Trimming cost V 3 bases and J 6 bases, with 6 bases left between them. CDR3 length: 12 amino acids. Germline CDR1 is KGHSH and CDR2 is LQKENI.

This clonotype was counted at least ten times. The chain couples TRBV4-2 to TRBJ2-5; D may be TRBD1 or TRBD2 (6 bases each). Trimming left V 3 bases short and J 1 base short, with 15 bases between. The CDR3 consists of 16 residues. In germline, CDR1 is LGHNA, CDR2 YNFKEQ. The CDR3 here is CASSQTRTEAQETQYF. The CDR3 DNA sequence: TGTGCCAGCAGCCAGACTAGGACAGAGGCCCAAGAGACCCAGTACTTC.

Ten or more counts support this clonotype. The chain combines TRBV5-6 with TRBJ2-3; 10 nucleotides line up with TRBD2. V trimming: 4 bases; J trimming: 6 bases; junction bases outside the gene matches: 14. Germline V gene data show CDR1 as SGHDT and CDR2 as YYEEEE. This CDR3 is built from 17 residues. The CDR3: CASSLPKAGGTVDTQYF. DNA of the CDR3: TGTGCCAGCAGCCTTCCTAAAGCGGGGGGGACGGTGGATACGCAGTATTTT. Looking up the rest from reference TRBV5-6 and TRBJ2-3 gives the full variable domain: DAGVTQSPTHLIKTRGQQVTLRCSPKSGHDTVSWYQQALGQGPQFIFQYYEEEERQRGNFPDRFSGHQFPNYSSELNVNALLLGDSALYLCASSLPKAGGTVDTQYFGPGTRLTVL.

As to this clonotype: A clone one base away is much larger, so this may be a read error. V and J are TRBV12-3 or TRBV12-4 and TRBJ2-3; no firm D call. V shed 7 bases and J shed 4 bases, with 15 bases lying between them. CDR3 length equals 14 residues. In DNA, the CDR3 is TGTGCCAGCATCAAACCCCCCTTTCCAGATACGCAGTATTTT. It codes for CASIKPPFPDTQYF.

This clonotype was recorded at least ten times. V is TRBV5-8 and J is TRBJ2-3; D might be TRBD2 (5 bases). The CDR3 totals 14 residues. Germline V gene data show CDR1 as SGHTS and CDR2 as YDEGEE. Trimming removed 1 base at V and 5 bases at J, with 11 bases between. CDR3 DNA: TGTGCCAGCAGCTTGACAGCGGTCAGAGATACGCAGTATTTT. Its protein is CASSLTAVRDTQYF.

This clonotype has ten or more counts. The chain uses TRBV4-3 and TRBJ1-6; unclear D gene. This CDR3 region has 13 residues. Germline V gives CDR1 LGHNA, CDR2 YSLEER. V shed 1 base and J shed 11 bases, with 9 bases lying between them. The CDR3 loop reads CASSQVDGPPLHF. Here the CDR3 DNA reads TGCGCCAGCAGCCAAGTTGACGGTCCACCCCTCCACTTT.

This clonotype was counted many times. V is TRBV7-6 and J is TRBJ2-5, with 12 positions matching TRBD1. The junction had 5 bases not matched to a gene; V was cut back by 1 base and J by 5 bases. Germline CDR1 SGHVS, CDR2 FNYEAQ. The CDR3 has 16 residues. The CDR3 coding sequence is TGTGCCAGCAGCTTAGGAGGGACAGGGGGCATGGAGACCCAGTACTTC. Encoded protein: CASSLGGTGGMETQYF.

This sequence joins TRBV20-1 and TRBJ2-2; TRBD2 is a possible D gene (5 bases). Germline V lookup: CDR1 DFQATT, CDR2 SNEGSKA (reference sequence). Trimming took 6 bases from V and 4 from J, leaving 15 bases between them. The CDR3 consists of 14 residues. Written as DNA, the CDR3 is TGCAGTGCCAGACCCTCCGGGATCACCGGGGAGCTGTTTTTT. It encodes CSARPSGITGELFF.

V and J are TRBV9 and TRBJ1-4; D remains ambiguous. Per germline, CDR1 SGDLS and CDR2 YYNGEE. Trimming cost V 4 bases and J 11 bases, with 15 bases left between them. CDR3 size: 13 residues. The CDR3 here is CASSTGPADKLFF. CDR3 DNA sequence: TGTGCCAGCAGCACCGGACCGGCGGACAAACTGTTTTTT.

In this sample, this clonotype turned up many times. The chain links TRBV4-3 to TRBJ1-5; TRBD1 is a possible D gene (5 bases). The CDR3 is made up of 14 amino acids. Deletions cut 5 bases from V and 6 bases from J, with 14 bases between. The V gene's germline CDR1 is LGHNA and CDR2 YSLEER. The CDR3 sequence is CASSFLQGVQPQHF. The CDR3 region has the DNA TGCGCCAGCAGCTTCCTCCAGGGCGTTCAGCCCCAGCATTTT.

The table lists this clonotype with a few counts. The V call is TRBV28, the J call TRBJ1-3, with D maybe TRBD1 (5 bases). Germline-derived CDR1 and CDR2 are MDHEN and SYDVKM. The CDR3 spans 16 residues. V lost 1 base to trimming and J lost 3 bases, with 13 bases between them. The DNA for the CDR3 is TGTGCCAGCAGTTTATATAGGGGTGCCCATGGAAACACCATATATTTT. Translating it yields CASSLYRGAHGNTIYF.

This clonotype showed up many times. This chain connects TRBV11-2 to TRBJ1-4, with D unclear. CDR1 is SGHAT and CDR2 is FQNNGV in the germline V gene. The CDR3 extends over 12 amino acids. Trimming shortened V by 5 bases and J by 5 bases, and 6 bases separated the two germline ends. Written as DNA, the CDR3 is TGTGCCAGCAGCCGCCGGAATGAAAAACTGTTTTTT. This sequence encodes CASSRRNEKLFF. The full variable domain, rest sourced from reference TRBV11-2 and TRBJ1-4, is EAGVAQSPRYKIIEKRQSVAFWCNPISGHATLYWYQQILGQGPKLLIQFQNNGVVDDSQLPKDRFSAERLKGVDSTLKIQPAKLEDSAVYLCASSRRNEKLFFGSGTQLSVL.

This chain uses TRBV3-1 with TRBJ2-7; D is unresolved. CDR1 is LGHDT and CDR2 is YNNKEL in the germline V gene (reference sequence). The V end was cut by 3 bases, the J end by 9 bases, with 9 bases between. This CDR3 contains 11 residues. CDR3 region: CASSQYWAQYF. CDR3 nucleotides: TGTGCCAGCAGCCAGTACTGGGCGCAGTACTTC.

In its sample, this clonotype was seen many times. The chain links TRBV27 to TRBJ1-1; 10 nucleotides match TRBD1. There are 14 residues in the CDR3. Germline V lookup: CDR1 MNHEY, CDR2 SMNVEV (reference sequence). Trimming took 5 bases from V and 9 from J; bases not matched to a gene: 9. CDR3 protein: CASSAAGTGEKAFF. The CDR3, as DNA: TGTGCCAGCAGTGCCGCCGGGACAGGGGAGAAAGCTTTCTTT.

This clonotype occurred many times. This chain links TRBV19 with TRBJ2-7, with 9 bases matching TRBD1. The ends lost 3 bases at V and 3 bases at J; junction bases unmatched: 6. Per the germline V gene, CDR1 is LNHDA and CDR2 is SQIVND (reference sequence). The CDR3 covers 15 residues. CDR3 amino acids: CASSIYRGQLYEQYF. The CDR3 nucleotides read TGTGCCAGTAGTATTTACAGGGGGCAACTCTACGAGCAGTACTTC.

This clonotype was detected ten times or more. This chain uses TRBV12-3 or TRBV12-4 with TRBJ1-5; 7 nucleotides align to TRBD1. V shed 5 bases and J 0 bases; nucleotides not matched to a gene: 10. The CDR3 sequence is 17 residues long. The CDR3, as DNA: TGTGCCAGCAGTCCCCGGAGAGGGGGCTTTAGCAATCAGCCCCAGCATTTT. Encoded protein: CASSPRRGGFSNQPQHF.

In its sample, this clonotype was seen once. A single base separates this from a much larger clone, so it may be a read error. The V gene is TRBV5-1, the J gene TRBJ2-5; TRBD1 matches 7 bases. The J call may not be correct, given that the DNA end is closer to TRBJ2-1. The CDR3 loop spans 14 amino acids. Germline values: CDR1 SGHRS, CDR2 YFSETQ. The CDR3 region is CASSSGQIQETQFF. The CDR3 DNA follows: TGCGCCAGCAGCTCGGGACAGATCCAAGAGACCCAGTTCTTC.

This clonotype was recorded many times. The CDR3 nucleotides are TGTGCCAGCAGCTTAAGGAGGGGGTCAGATACGCAGTATTTT. Its protein product is CASSLRRGSDTQYF. The rearrangement uses TRBV7-2 and TRBJ2-3; either TRBD1 or TRBD2 may fit D (6 bases each). CDR3 length: 14 residues. Germline V lookup: CDR1 SGHTA, CDR2 FQGNSA. The germline V and J ends were trimmed by 2 bases and 4 bases, with 10 bases remaining between them.

This clonotype was seen ten or more times. The genes are TRBV7-9 and TRBJ1-4; D not resolved. The CDR3 has 13 amino acids. Germline CDR1 SEHNR, CDR2 FQNEAQ (reference sequence). The germline V and J ends were trimmed by 5 bases and 8 bases, with 12 bases remaining between them. CDR3 residues: CASSLSDREKLFF. The CDR3 DNA follows: TGTGCCAGCAGCCTCAGCGATAGGGAAAAACTGTTTTTT.

With respect to this clonotype: A read error may explain this, as a much larger clone is one base away. This chain uses TRBV18 with TRBJ2-3; TRBD1 might be the D (5 bases). CDR3 length equals 15 residues. Germline V gives CDR1 KGHSH, CDR2 LQKENI. The V end was cut by 5 bases, the J end by 4 bases, with 16 bases between. The CDR3 DNA follows: TGTGCCAGCTCAGATCAGGGTAGGCTGGCAGATACGCAGTATTTT. It is translated as CASSDQGRLADTQYF.

This clonotype was detected ten times or more. V usage is TRBV23-1 and J usage is TRBJ2-7; D is possibly TRBD2 (5 bases). TRBV23-1 qualifies as an ORF whose function is uncertain. V lost 0 bases, J lost 2 bases, and 8 bases lay in between. The CDR3 is made up of 14 amino acids. The CDR3 loop reads CASSQSRETYEQYV. The CDR3 DNA reads TGCGCCAGCAGTCAATCTCGGGAAACCTACGAGCAGTACGTC.

This clonotype was seen a few times. This chain uses TRBV5-4 with TRBJ2-7; D not resolved. Germline-derived CDR1 and CDR2 are SGHNT and YYREEE (reference sequence). The CDR3 covers 14 residues. Trimming took 3 bases from V and 3 from J, leaving 13 bases between them. The CDR3 DNA reads TGTGCCAGCAGCTCGGTCGGTGCAATCTACGAGCAGTACTTC. Its translation: CASSSVGAIYEQYF. Full variable domain (rest looked up from reference TRBV5-4 and TRBJ2-7): ETGVTQSPTHLIKTRGQQVTLRCSSQSGHNTVSWYQQALGQGPQFIFQYYREEENGRGNFPPRFSGLQFPNYSSELNVNALELDDSALYLCASSSVGAIYEQYFGPGTRLTVT.

This clonotype was counted many times. This sequence joins TRBV29-1 and TRBJ2-3, with 9 bases fitting TRBD2. The CDR3 loop spans 15 amino acids. Germline V gene sequence: CDR1 SQVTM, CDR2 ANQGSEA. The ends lost 5 bases at V and 0 bases at J; junction bases unmatched: 6. This CDR3 reads CSVFLAGFSTDTQYF. CDR3 nucleotide sequence: TGCAGCGTTTTCCTAGCGGGGTTTAGCACAGATACGCAGTATTTT.